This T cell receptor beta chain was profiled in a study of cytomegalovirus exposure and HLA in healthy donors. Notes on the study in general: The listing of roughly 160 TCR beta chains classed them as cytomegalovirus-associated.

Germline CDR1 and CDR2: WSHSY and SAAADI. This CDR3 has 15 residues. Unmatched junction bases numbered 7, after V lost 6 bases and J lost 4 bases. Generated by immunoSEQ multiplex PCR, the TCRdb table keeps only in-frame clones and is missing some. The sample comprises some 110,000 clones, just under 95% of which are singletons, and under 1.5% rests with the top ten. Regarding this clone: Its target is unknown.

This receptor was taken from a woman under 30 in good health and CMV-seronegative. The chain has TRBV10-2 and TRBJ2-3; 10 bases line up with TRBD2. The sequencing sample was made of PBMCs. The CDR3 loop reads CASSWLAGASDTQYF. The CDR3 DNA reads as TGCGCCAGCAGCTGGCTAGCGGGAGCATCAGATACGCAGTATTTT.